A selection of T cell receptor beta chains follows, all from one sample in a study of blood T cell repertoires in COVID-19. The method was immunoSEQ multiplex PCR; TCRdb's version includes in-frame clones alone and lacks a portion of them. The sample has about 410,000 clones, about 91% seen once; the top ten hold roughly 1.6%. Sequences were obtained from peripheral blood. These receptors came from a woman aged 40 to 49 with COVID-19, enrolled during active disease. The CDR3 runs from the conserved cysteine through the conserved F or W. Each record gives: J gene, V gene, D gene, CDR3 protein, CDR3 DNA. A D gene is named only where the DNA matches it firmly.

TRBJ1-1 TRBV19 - CASTEGQLLNTEAFF TGTGCCAGTACAGAGGGCCAATTATTGAACACTGAAGCTTTCTTT
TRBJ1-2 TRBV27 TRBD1 CASSLRLDRTWLGYTF TGTGCCAGCAGTTTACGACTGGACAGGACTTGGCTTGGCTACACCTTC
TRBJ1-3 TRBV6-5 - CASSPPPGNTIYF TGTGCCAGCAGCCCCCCCCCGGGAAACACCATATATTTT
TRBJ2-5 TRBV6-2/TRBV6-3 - CASSYWPKETQYF TGTGCCAGCAGTTACTGGCCGAAAGAGACCCAGTACTTC
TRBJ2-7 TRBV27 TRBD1 CASSLSGTGAYEQYF TGTGCCAGCAGCCTTTCCGGGACAGGGGCCTACGAGCAGTACTTC
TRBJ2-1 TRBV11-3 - CASSLDGKPYNEQFF TGTGCCAGCAGCTTAGACGGGAAACCCTACAATGAGCAGTTCTTC
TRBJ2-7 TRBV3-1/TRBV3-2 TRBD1 CASSHPGQGVSNEQYF TGTGCCAGCAGCCATCCGGGACAGGGTGTATCGAACGAGCAGTACTTC
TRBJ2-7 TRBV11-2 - CASRVVGGEQYF TGTGCCAGCAGGGTGGTAGGGGGCGAGCAGTACTTC
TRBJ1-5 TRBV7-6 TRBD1 CASSPGTGAQHF TGTGCCAGCAGCCCAGGGACAGGGGCCCAGCATTTT
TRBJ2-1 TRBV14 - CASSRLGGASYNEQFF TGTGCCAGCAGCCGCCTAGGGGGGGCTTCCTACAATGAGCAGTTCTTC
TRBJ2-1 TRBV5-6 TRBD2 CASSLRSPSGYNEQFF TGTGCCAGCAGCTTAAGGTCGCCTAGCGGCTACAATGAGCAGTTCTTC